Shown below are 12 T cell receptor beta chains from a single sample sequenced in a study of control samples from healthy donors and cancer patients. Clones were read by immunoSEQ multiplex PCR, and TCRdb kept only the in-frame ones, dropping some. Altogether about 110,000 clones are present, over 75% being singletons, with the ten largest covering 3.7%. Sequences were obtained from PBMCs. The receptors here all came from a woman aged 55 to 70 with lung cancer.

The gene calls are TRBV3-1 (or the pseudogene TRBV3-2) and TRBJ1-2; D remains unclear. Germline loops: CDR1 LGHDT, CDR2 YNNKEL (reference sequence). The CDR3 is 12 amino acids. Trimming stripped 5 bases from V and 7 bases from J, with 11 bases between. The CDR3 protein is CASSSFGSGYTF. The CDR3 DNA sequence: TGTGCCAGCAGCTCGTTTGGGTCTGGCTACACCTTC.

This clone has only a few counts. V usage is TRBV7-2 and J usage is TRBJ1-2; no reliable D call. Per the germline V gene, CDR1 is SGHTA and CDR2 is FQGNSA. The CDR3 is 14 residues long. Trimming removed 5 bases from V and 3 bases from J, with 13 bases in between. The CDR3 coding sequence is TGTGCCAGCAGCCAAAGGTGGACGGACTATGGCTACACCTTC. Its translation is CASSQRWTDYGYTF.

V usage is TRBV6-6 and J usage is TRBJ2-3; 10 positions agree with TRBD2. There are 14 residues in the CDR3. Germline CDR1 reads MNHNY; CDR2 reads SVGAGI (reference sequence). J lost 4 bases, V lost 8 bases, and 6 bases had no gene match. In DNA form, the CDR3 reads TGTGCCAGCGGAAGACTAGCGGGCTCAGATACGCAGTATTTT. This translates into CASGRLAGSDTQYF.

The genes are TRBV15 and TRBJ2-1, with 8 bases aligning to TRBD2. V shed 3 bases and J 1 base; nucleotides not matched to a gene: 8. CDR1 LNHNV and CDR2 YYDKDF come from the germline V gene (reference sequence). This CDR3 has 17 residues. CDR3 sequence (DNA): TGTGCCACCAGCAGCGGGGGGGCGGGTGCGTCCTACAATGAGCAGTTCTTC. It encodes CATSSGGAGASYNEQFF. Combining the CDR3 with reference TRBV15 and TRBJ2-1 gives the whole variable domain DAMVIQNPRYQVTQFGKPVTLSCSQTLNHNVMYWYQQKSSQAPKLLFHYYDKDFNNEADTPDNFQSRRPNTSFCFLDIRSPGLGDTAMYLCATSSGGAGASYNEQFFGPGTRLTVL.

The chain carries TRBV6-2 or TRBV6-3 and TRBJ2-5, with 7 bases aligning to TRBD1. Looked up from germline, CDR1 is MNHEY and CDR2 is SVGEGT. The CDR3 runs 15 residues. J was trimmed by 1 base and V by 5 bases; bases with no gene match: 7. CDR3 sequence: CASSPGQVGQETQYF. CDR3 bases: TGTGCCAGCAGTCCCGGACAGGTCGGCCAAGAGACCCAGTACTTC.

V is TRBV5-1 and J is TRBJ1-2, with D unclear. Between the trimmed V and J ends, which lost 3 bases and 3 bases, there was a span of 15 bases. Germline values: CDR1 SGHRS, CDR2 YFSETQ. CDR3 length: 15 amino acids. The CDR3 nucleotides read TGCGCCAGCAGCTCGCGAGGGCAGGACTACTATGGCTACACCTTC. Translation gives CASSSRGQDYYGYTF.

The chain couples TRBV5-1 to TRBJ1-1; TRBD1 is a possible D gene (5 bases). Germline-derived CDR1 and CDR2 are SGHRS and YFSETQ. The CDR3 has 15 amino acids. The germline V and J ends were trimmed by 3 bases and 1 base, with 13 bases remaining between them. The CDR3 nucleotides read TGCGCCAGCAGCTCCGAGTGGGGGGGGAACACTGAAGCTTTCTTT. The encoded protein is CASSSEWGGNTEAFF.

V gene TRBV5-4 combines with J gene TRBJ1-3, with a weak D call TRBD1 (6 bases). CDR1 and CDR2 (germline): SGHNT, YYREEE (reference sequence). There are 17 residues in the CDR3. V was shortened by 4 bases and J by 0 bases, with 17 bases between the two germline ends. The CDR3 sequence is CASSRSGQSFSGNTIYF. The CDR3 DNA is TGTGCCAGCAGCCGAAGCGGACAGTCTTTCTCTGGAAACACCATATATTTT.

In its sample, this clone was seen once. The chain joins TRBV5-1 to TRBJ1-6; D uncertain. The CDR3 contains 16 residues. Germline V gives CDR1 SGHRS, CDR2 YFSETQ. Trimming pared 4 bases from V and 1 base from J, leaving 12 bases between. CDR3 amino acids: CASSPVSGSYNSPLHF. CDR3 nucleotides: TGCGCCAGCAGCCCCGTCAGCGGATCCTATAATTCACCCCTCCACTTT.

CDR3 nucleotide sequence: TGTGCCAGCAGCGTAGCTCGAAGTAGTAGCGGGAGGGCGAACACCGGGGAGCTGTTTTTT. This codes for CASSVARSSSGRANTGELFF. The chain has TRBV9 and TRBJ2-2, with TRBD2 matching 11 bases. This CDR3 comprises 20 residues. After removal of 0 bases from V and 0 bases from J, the junction contained 10 bases not matched to a gene. Germline V CDR1 and CDR2: SGDLS, YYNGEE. The variable domain in full, completed from reference TRBV9 and TRBJ2-2, reads DSGVTQTPKHLITATGQRVTLRCSPRSGDLSVYWYQQSLDQGLQFLIQYYNGEERAKGNILERFSAQQFPDLHSELNLSSLELGDSALYFCASSVARSSSGRANTGELFFGEGSRLTVL.

The CDR3 DNA reads TGTGCCAGCAGCTTAGGAGGCGGGGGGCATGAGCAGTTCTTC. The encoded protein is CASSLGGGGHEQFF. The V and J genes are TRBV7-2 and TRBJ2-1; 8 bases map to TRBD2. Germline V CDR1 and CDR2: SGHTA, FQGNSA. The CDR3 covers 14 residues. V lost 1 base, J lost 8 bases, and 4 bases stayed unmatched.

V gene TRBV10-3 combines with J gene TRBJ2-7, with TRBD2 identical over 7 bases. V trimming: 4 bases; J trimming: 6 bases; junction bases outside the gene matches: 6. Per the germline V gene, CDR1 is ENHRY and CDR2 is SYGVKD. The CDR3 consists of 13 residues. CDR3 sequence (DNA): TGTGCCATCAGTGCCGCCTCGGGGGGCGAGCAGTACTTC. This codes for CAISAASGGEQYF.